This T cell receptor beta chain was sequenced for a study of PD-1 blockade in classical Hodgkin lymphoma. Remarks on this clone: Its target is not known.

Produced via immunoSEQ multiplex PCR; TCRdb's table is partial and in-frame only. Of 31,000 or so clones listed, around 80% are singletons. The CDR3 has 13 residues. The trim removed 6 bases at V and 8 bases at J, leaving 7 bases unmatched. Germline values: CDR1 SGDLS, CDR2 YYNGEE. Described time point: cycle 4 day 1 (C4D1), after 5 to 7 weeks of nivolumab. Every one of the patients relapsed after autologous stem cell transplantation (brentuximab vedotin exposure was variable). From thawed PBMCs, CD4+ T cells were purified using magnetic negative selection. Study-wide points: Individuals who commenced nivolumab within less than 1 year of ASCT were excluded. Complete responders had baseline diversity similar to newly diagnosed patients. Healthy donors were reported to have higher baseline TCR diversity than newly diagnosed patients.

This chain links TRBV9 with TRBJ1-2; 10 bases agree with TRBD1. This receptor was obtained from a human donor with classical Hodgkin lymphoma. Sequencing was performed on CD4+ T cells from blood, taken before the fourth cycle of nivolumab. The CDR3 loop is CASTKGTGEGYTF. In nucleotides, the CDR3 is TGTGCCAGCACTAAAGGGACAGGGGAGGGCTACACCTTC.